One and the same sample provided the 11 T cell receptor beta chains below, sequenced in a study of OX40 agonist ivuxolimab in advanced cancers. TCRdb's table, derived via immunoSEQ multiplex PCR, lists solely in-frame clones and lacks some. The sample records about 6,000 clones, 70% to 90% being singletons. Sequenced material: CD4+ or CD8+ T cells sorted from blood, taken in a trial of the OX40 agonist ivuxolimab. Receptors originate from an adult with an advanced solid tumor such as melanoma, head and neck, liver or kidney cancer.

CDR3: CASSLGAGWTDTQYF. CDR3 in DNA: TGTGCCAGCAGCTTAGGGGCGGGGTGGACAGATACGCAGTATTTT. The chain combines TRBV7-2 with TRBJ2-3; D might be TRBD2 (6 bases). The CDR3 runs to 15 residues. Germline assignment: CDR1 SGHTA and CDR2 FQGNSA. Trimming cost V 1 base and J 3 bases, with 11 bases left between them.

The rearrangement uses TRBV7-9 and TRBJ2-2, with D perhaps TRBD1 (6 bases). Looked up from germline, CDR1 is SEHNR and CDR2 is FQNEAQ (reference sequence). There are 15 residues in the CDR3. Trimming removed 3 bases at V and 7 bases at J, with 15 bases between. The CDR3 is CASSLQLGGNGELFF. CDR3 nucleotides: TGTGCCAGCAGCTTGCAGTTAGGGGGAAACGGGGAGCTGTTTTTT.

The chain combines TRBV11-3 with TRBJ2-2; 10 bases line up with TRBD1. The V gene's germline CDR1 is SGHNT and CDR2 YENEEA. Trimming cost V 5 bases and J 6 bases; bases outside gene matches: 9. The CDR3 length is 16 residues. This CDR3 is CASSPRDRGRAGELFF. CDR3 sequence (DNA): TGTGCCAGCAGCCCTCGGGACAGGGGAAGGGCCGGGGAGCTGTTTTTT.

The V call is TRBV2, the J call TRBJ1-6; D is undetermined. V was clipped by 5 bases and J by 5 bases, with 13 bases between them. The CDR3 sequence is 15 residues long. Germline V lookup: CDR1 SNHLY, CDR2 FYNNEI. The CDR3 DNA is TGTGCCAGCAGTATGATACAGATTCATAATTCACCCCTCCACTTT. The encoded protein is CASSMIQIHNSPLHF. The full variable domain, rest sourced from reference TRBV2 and TRBJ1-6, is EPEVTQTPSHQVTQMGQEVILRCVPISNHLYFYWYRQILGQKVEFLVSFYNNEISEKSEIFDDQFSVERPDGSNFTLKIRSTKLEDSAMYFCASSMIQIHNSPLHFGNGTRLTVT.

This clone came up once. The chain uses TRBV25-1 and TRBJ2-2, with D perhaps given as TRBD1 or TRBD2 (5 bases each). The CDR3 sequence is 12 residues long. Trimming stripped 4 bases from V and 6 bases from J, with 6 bases between. The germline CDR1 and CDR2 sequences are MGHDK and SYGVNS. CDR3: CASSVGAGELFF. The CDR3 DNA reads as TGTGCCAGCAGTGTGGGGGCCGGGGAGCTGTTTTTT.

By frequency in the sample, this clone is large. The chain employs TRBV6-5 and TRBJ1-5; 8 bases agree with TRBD1. The germline V gene encodes CDR1 MNHEY and CDR2 SVGAGI. This CDR3 region has 14 residues. After removal of 6 bases from V and 4 bases from J, the junction contained 5 bases not matched to a gene. The DNA for the CDR3 is TGTGCCAGCAGCATACAGGGGGGAAATCAGCCCCAGCATTTT. Residues: CASSIQGGNQPQHF.

The rearrangement uses TRBV5-1 and TRBJ1-2; a weak D match, TRBD1 (6 bases). CDR1 is SGHRS, CDR2 YFSETQ, per germline. V lost 0 bases, J lost 4 bases, and 16 bases lay in between. The CDR3 covers 16 residues. The CDR3 region has the DNA TGCGCCAGCAGCTTGGCCCCCTCACAGGGCGGCTATGGCTACACCTTC. Protein: CASSLAPSQGGYGYTF.

The gene calls are TRBV11-1 and TRBJ1-1; maybe TRBD1 (6 bases). Trimming cost V 2 bases and J 5 bases, with 12 bases left between them. Germline assignment: CDR1 SGHAT and CDR2 FQDESV (reference sequence). The CDR3 consists of 14 residues. The CDR3 nucleotides are TGTGCCAGCAGCTTAAGAGGAGGGGGAACTGAAGCTTTCTTT. Residues: CASSLRGGGTEAFF.

The chain joins TRBV2 to TRBJ1-1, with 9 bases fitting TRBD1. Germline-derived CDR1 and CDR2 are SNHLY and FYNNEI. J lost 2 bases, V lost 6 bases, and 10 bases had no gene match. The CDR3 is made up of 16 amino acids. The CDR3 sequence: CASRTRTGAPNTEAFF. The DNA of the CDR3 is TGTGCCAGCAGAACACGGACAGGGGCGCCTAACACTGAAGCTTTCTTT.

DNA for the CDR3: TGTGCCAGCAGCTTAGGGTCCAGCATTGAGGGGGGCTACACCTTC. Amino acid sequence: CASSLGSSIEGGYTF. This chain links TRBV7-9 with TRBJ1-2; possibly TRBD1 for D (5 bases). Trimming removed 1 base at V and 8 bases at J, with 17 bases between. CDR1 SEHNR and CDR2 FQNEAQ come from the germline V gene (reference sequence). This CDR3 contains 15 residues.

The chain carries TRBV29-1 and TRBJ1-2; no firm D call. Germline V CDR1 and CDR2: SQVTM, ANQGSEA. V was pared by 0 bases and J by 6 bases, with 8 bases between. The CDR3 sequence is 12 residues long. As DNA, the CDR3 is TGCAGCGTTGAAGATCGGAGGGATGGCTACACCTTC. It codes for CSVEDRRDGYTF. Using reference TRBV29-1 and TRBJ1-2 for the parts outside the CDR3, the full variable domain is SAVISQKPSRDICQRGTSLTIQCQVDSQVTMMFWYRQQPGQSLTLIATANQGSEATYESGFVIDKFPISRPNLTFSTLTVSNMSPEDSSIYLCSVEDRRDGYTFGSGTRLTVV.